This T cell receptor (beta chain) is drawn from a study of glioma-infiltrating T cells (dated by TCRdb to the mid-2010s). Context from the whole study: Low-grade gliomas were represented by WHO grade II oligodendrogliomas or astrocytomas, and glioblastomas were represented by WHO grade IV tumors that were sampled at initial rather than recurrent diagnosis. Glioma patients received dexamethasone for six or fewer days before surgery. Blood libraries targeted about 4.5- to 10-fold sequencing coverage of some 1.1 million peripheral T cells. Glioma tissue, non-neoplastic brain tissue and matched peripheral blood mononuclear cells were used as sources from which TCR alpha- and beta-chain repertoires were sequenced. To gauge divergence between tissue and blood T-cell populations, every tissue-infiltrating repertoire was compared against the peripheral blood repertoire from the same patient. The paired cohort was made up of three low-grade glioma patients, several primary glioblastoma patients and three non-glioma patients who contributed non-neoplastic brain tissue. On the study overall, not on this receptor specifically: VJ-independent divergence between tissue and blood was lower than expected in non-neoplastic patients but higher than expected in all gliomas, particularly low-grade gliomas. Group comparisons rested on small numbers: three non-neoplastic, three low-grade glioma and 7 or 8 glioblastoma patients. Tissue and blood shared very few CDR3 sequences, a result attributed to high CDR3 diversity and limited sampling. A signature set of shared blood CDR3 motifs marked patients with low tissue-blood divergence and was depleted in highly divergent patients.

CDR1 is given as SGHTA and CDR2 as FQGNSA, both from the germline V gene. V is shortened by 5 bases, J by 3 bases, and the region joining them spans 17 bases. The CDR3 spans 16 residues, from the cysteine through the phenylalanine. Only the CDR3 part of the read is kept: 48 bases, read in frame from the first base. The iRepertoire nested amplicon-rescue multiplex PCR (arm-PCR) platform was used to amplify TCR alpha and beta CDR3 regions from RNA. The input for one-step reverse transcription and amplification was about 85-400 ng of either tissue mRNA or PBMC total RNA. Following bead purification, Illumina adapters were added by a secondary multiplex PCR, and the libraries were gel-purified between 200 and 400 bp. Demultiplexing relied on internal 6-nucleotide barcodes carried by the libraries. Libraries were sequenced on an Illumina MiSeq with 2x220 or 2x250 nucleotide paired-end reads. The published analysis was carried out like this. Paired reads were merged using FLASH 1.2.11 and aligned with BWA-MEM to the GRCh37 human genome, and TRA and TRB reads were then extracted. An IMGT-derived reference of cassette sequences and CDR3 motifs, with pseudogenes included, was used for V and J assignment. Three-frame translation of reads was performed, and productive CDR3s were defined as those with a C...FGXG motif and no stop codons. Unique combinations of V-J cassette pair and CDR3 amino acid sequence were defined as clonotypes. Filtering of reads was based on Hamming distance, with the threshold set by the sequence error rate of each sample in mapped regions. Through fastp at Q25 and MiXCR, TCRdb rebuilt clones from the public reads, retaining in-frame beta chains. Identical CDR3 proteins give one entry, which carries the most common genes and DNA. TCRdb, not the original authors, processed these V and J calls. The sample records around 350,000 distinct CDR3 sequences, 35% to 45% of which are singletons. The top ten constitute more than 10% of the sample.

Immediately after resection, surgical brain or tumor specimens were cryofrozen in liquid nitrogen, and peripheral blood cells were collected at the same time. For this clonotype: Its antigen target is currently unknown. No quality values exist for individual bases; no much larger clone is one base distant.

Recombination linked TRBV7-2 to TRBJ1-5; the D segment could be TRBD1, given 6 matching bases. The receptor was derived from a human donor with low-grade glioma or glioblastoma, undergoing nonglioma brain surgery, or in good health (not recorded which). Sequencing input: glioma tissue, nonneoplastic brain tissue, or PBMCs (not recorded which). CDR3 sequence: CASSPLTGSTNQPQHF. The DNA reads TGTGCCAGCAGCCCTCTCACAGGGTCCACCAATCAGCCCCAGCATTTT.